This T cell receptor beta chain was sequenced for a study of blood T cell repertoires in COVID-19. Study-level background: Acute-phase and convalescent COVID-19 samples originated in the United States, Italy and Spain. T cells, B-cell-depleted T cells, or PBMCs provided the cDNA or gDNA that served as material.

Original processing methods: Reference gene primer amplification in the assay estimated nucleated cell counts. The assay was immunoSEQ multiplex PCR, and TCRdb's table has in-frame clones only and misses some. That table gives V, J and clone size, and the DNA gave D and trimming. The sample holds under 200,000 clones; roughly 84% are singletons and the top ten take 1.5%. CDR3 length equals 15 residues. Trimming cost V 3 bases and J 4 bases; bases outside gene matches: 3. Germline V lookup: CDR1 SGHVS, CDR2 FQNEAQ. The V call is TRBV7-8, the J call TRBJ2-3, with 11 bases lining up with TRBD2. The sample comprised peripheral blood. The receptor was derived from a human donor in a cohort sampled during active COVID-19. CDR3 in DNA: TGTGCCAGCAGCTTCCCGGGACTAGCGGCAGATACGCAGTATTTT. Amino acids: CASSFPGLAADTQYF. The variable domain in full, completed from reference TRBV7-8 and TRBJ2-3, reads GAGVSQSPRYKVAKRGQDVALRCDPISGHVSLFWYQQALGQGPEFLTYFQNEAQLDKSGLPSDRFFAERPEGSVSTLKIQRTQQEDSAVYLCASSFPGLAADTQYFGPGTRLTVL.